The clone carrying this T cell receptor (beta chain) came up a few times. In the authors' methods: Scientists estimated how many nucleated cells there were by amplifying reference gene primers. Some clones are missing from TCRdb's copy, which holds only in-frame ones; the method was immunoSEQ multiplex PCR. From that table come the V and J calls and clone size; the DNA was used to work out D and trimming. In the table there are around 450,000 clones, around 91% of which are singletons. This specimen belongs to a study of blood T cell repertoires in COVID-19. Background on the study: Sample material is recorded as cDNA or gDNA derived from T cells, B-cell-depleted T cells, or PBMCs.

In terms of age and location, participants ranged from roughly 18 to 89 years and lived in about two dozen US areas. Membership in each cohort depended on participant-reported clinical history. The sequencing sample was made of PBMCs or T cells enriched from blood (not recorded which). This receptor was identified in a man aged 18 to 29 who had recovered from COVID-19.

In DNA form, the CDR3 reads TGTGCCAGCACCCCCCGGCTAGCGCGCGACAATGAGCAGTTCTTC. It encodes CASTPRLARDNEQFF. The chain couples TRBV6-5 to TRBJ2-1; tentatively, D is TRBD2 (6 bases). The germline V gene encodes CDR1 MNHEY and CDR2 SVGAGI. V lost 7 bases to trimming and J lost 5 bases, with 18 bases between them. The CDR3 extends over 15 amino acids.